This TCR beta chain appears in the sequencing data of a study of CD8 T cells in Susac syndrome (dated by TCRdb to between 2018 and 2021). Broadly, across the study: Among the Susac syndrome patients who were sequenced, clinically active disease was present in six and clinical remission was observed in eight. At blood withdrawal, Susac syndrome patients were either therapy-naive, taking corticosteroids (in some cases with IVIg as well), or taking IVIg alone. Whether CD8+ T cell activation and differentiation in Susac syndrome was antigen driven was tested using repertoire sequencing. Here is what the overall study found, with its caveats: The number of individuals in the TCR sequencing and HLA analysis was recognized as being relatively small. In the CD4+ T cell repertoire of Susac syndrome patients, clonal expansion was not detected.

Peripheral blood CD8+ and CD4+ T cells from healthy donors, Susac syndrome patients and multiple sclerosis patients were profiled using high-throughput TCR beta sequencing. The Susac syndrome patients fulfilled recently defined diagnostic criteria for definite or probable disease. Bulk CD8+ and CD4+ T cells were purified by magnetic negative isolation, whereas CD8+ TEMRA cells were enriched by FACS. Blood was collected in EDTA tubes and processed within 24 hours, with PBMCs isolated through density gradient centrifugation. PBMCs intended for TCR sequencing were frozen in liquid nitrogen and were later thawed in a 37 degrees C water bath. The sorted or isolated CD4+, CD8+ and CD8+ TEMRA cells reached a purity of at least 90%. In the case of this clonotype: This clone's antigen is unknown. Base qualities are missing; no much larger clone stands one base away.

RNA was extracted with the RNeasy kit and roughly 0.45 to 1 ug was reverse transcribed using random hexamers. The immunoSEQ multiplex PCR assay, which covers 54 Vbeta and 13 Jbeta segments, was used to amplify TCR beta CDR3 regions. Bias from PCR amplification was corrected by using a synthetic template baseline for primer optimization and for computational correction. On the study's bioinformatics: Reads were annotated to V, D and J genes according to IMGT and were analyzed with immunoSEQ Analyzer, with only productive sequences retained. To calculate clonality, Shannon entropy was normalized by log2 of the number of productive unique sequences and then subtracted from one. For each patient and control, public and private clones were evaluated among the 100 most prevalent clones. Susac-specific clones were defined as absent from healthy and MS cohorts, over a thousand published viral clones and other ImmuneACCESS disease sequences. TCRdb handled the public reads itself, with Q25 trimming in fastp and clone calling in MiXCR, and kept productive beta chains. Every distinct CDR3 protein forms one entry, paired with its most common genes and DNA. V and J calls and clone size were set by TCRdb, not the authors. Within this sample are around 200,000 distinct CDR3 sequences, with under 97% of them counted one time only. The ten largest clones add up to more than 0.08% of the sample.

This TCR was sampled from a human donor with Susac syndrome. The sample consisted of CD4+ T cells from PBMCs.

The CDR3 sequence is CASSLGTDYTEAFF. The DNA reads TGTGCCAGCAGCTTAGGGACAGATTACACTGAAGCTTTCTTT. The chain uses TRBV7-9 and TRBJ1-1; the D gene is perhaps TRBD1, from 6 matching bases. The CDR3 measures 14 amino acids from cysteine to phenylalanine. CDR3 DNA only is kept here, 42 bases in frame from base 1. CDR1 SEHNR and CDR2 FQNEAQ were looked up in the germline V gene (reference sequence). The V and J ends are trimmed by 1 base and 3 bases, leaving 9 bases between them.